This entry concerns a single T cell receptor (beta chain). This record belongs to a study of memory CD4+ T cells and cytomegalovirus serostatus. Data came from immunoSEQ multiplex PCR; TCRdb stores just in-frame clones and leaves some out. The sample shows 70,000 to 95,000 clones, 65% to 85% of them seen only once. This CDR3 is built from 15 residues. Germline V gene lookup returns CDR1 MNHNY and CDR2 SVGAGI (reference sequence). Unmatched junction bases numbered 3, after V lost 4 bases and J lost 4 bases. Single viable CD3+CD4+CD8-CD45RO+ cells were sorted as the memory CD4+ T cells. The sample comprised memory CD4+ T cells from blood. This clonotype was obtained from an adult in good health and CMV-seronegative. This rearrangement joins TRBV6-6 to TRBJ2-1; 11 nucleotides line up with TRBD1. CDR3 sequence: CASSSGTGGYNEQFF. CDR3 in DNA: TGTGCCAGCAGTTCCGGGACAGGGGGTTACAATGAGCAGTTCTTC.